This T cell receptor beta chain was sequenced during a study of blood T cell repertoires in COVID-19. Turning to the study itself: PBMCs, B-cell-depleted T cells, or T cells provided the cDNA or gDNA that made up the material.

This clone was counted only a few times. Original data processing: By means of reference gene primer amplification, nucleated cell counts were estimated. The method was immunoSEQ multiplex PCR; TCRdb's version includes in-frame clones alone and lacks a portion of them. Clone size and V and J calls were adopted from that table, with D and trimming inferred from the DNA. The sample yields about 41,000 clones, around 81% seen once. Looked up from germline, CDR1 is SGHDN and CDR2 is FVKESK. V was clipped by 1 base and J by 1 base, with 11 bases between them. The CDR3 has 15 residues. The specimen was peripheral blood. The receptor was isolated from a man in his forties or fifties with active or convalescent COVID-19. The chain links TRBV14 to TRBJ2-7; D is ambiguous. CDR3 amino acids: CASSQAGRISYEQYF. In DNA, the CDR3 is TGTGCCAGCAGCCAAGCAGGAAGAATATCCTACGAGCAGTACTTC.